Listed below are T cell receptor beta chains from one sample, sequenced in a study of identical twins. TCRdb re-analysed the 5' RACE reads in MiXCR, keeping a single row per CDR3 protein. The table includes hundreds of thousands of distinct CDR3 sequences, over 15% detected once. These same records also appear under a second study, on T cells expressing NK-cell markers.

Input material: PBMCs. Source of these receptors: a woman aged 18 to 35 in good health. Both conserved end residues are part of each CDR3. The D gene is left open where the match is weak. Clone size is not always given. Where it is, it says once, few, many or a class for expanded clones.

v_gene	d_gene	j_gene	abundance	CDR3nt	CDR3aa
TRBV7-2	NA	TRBJ1-3	few	TGTGCCAGCAGCTTCTACGGTACCTCTGGAAACACCATATATTTT	CASSFYGTSGNTIYF
TRBV15	NA	TRBJ1-2	few	TGTGCCACCAGCAGAGCAGGCGACTTCTATGGCTACACCTTC	CATSRAGDFYGYTF
TRBV20-1	TRBD2	TRBJ2-3	few	TGCAGTGCCCCCAACCCGGGACTAGCGTCCGATACGCAGTATTTT	CSAPNPGLASDTQYF
TRBV7-6	NA	TRBJ2-2	few	TGTGCCAGCAGCTTATCTAGGGGGAACCCAATCACCGGGGAGCTGTTTTTT	CASSLSRGNPITGELFF
TRBV5-1	NA	TRBJ1-1	NA	TGCGCCAGCGCTTTCAGGCCAGGGGATGAAGCTTTCTTT	CASAFRPGDEAFF
TRBV20-1	TRBD1	TRBJ1-1	NA	TGCAGTGCTAAACTACAGGGGTCTACTGAAGCTTTCTTT	CSAKLQGSTEAFF
TRBV5-1	NA	TRBJ2-5	many	TGCGCCAGCAGCTTCGTGGGCAGGGAGACCCAGTACTTC	CASSFVGRETQYF
TRBV12-3/TRBV12-4	NA	TRBJ2-2	many	TGTGCCAGCAGTTCCGCCACCGGGGAGCTGTTTTTT	CASSSATGELFF
TRBV5-1	NA	TRBJ2-1	NA	TGCGCCAGCAGCTGGGATGGGGATGAGCAGTTCTTC	CASSWDGDEQFF
TRBV9	NA	TRBJ2-2	NA	TGTGCCAGCAGCGTAGCCTCGAACACCGGGGAGCTGTTTTTT	CASSVASNTGELFF
TRBV5-1	NA	TRBJ1-2	NA	TGCGCCAGCAGCTTGGTTACAGTTGGAGACGGCTATGGCTACACCTTC	CASSLVTVGDGYGYTF
TRBV20-1	TRBD2	TRBJ2-3	few	TGCAGTGCTAGATCTACTAGCGGGAGTTTAGATACGCAGTATTTT	CSARSTSGSLDTQYF
TRBV20-1	NA	TRBJ2-5	NA	TGCAGTGCTAGAGGACTAGGATACCAAGAGACCCAGTACTTC	CSARGLGYQETQYF
TRBV20-1	NA	TRBJ1-2	few	TGCAGTGCTCCCGGGATTACTAACTATGGCTACACCTTC	CSAPGITNYGYTF
TRBV7-2	NA	TRBJ1-1	NA	TGTGCCAGCAGGGTGGACACCTACACTGAAGCTTTCTTT	CASRVDTYTEAFF
TRBV9	NA	TRBJ2-1	few	TGTGCCAGCAGCGTAAAGGTGAGCTCCTACAATGAGCAGTTCTTC	CASSVKVSSYNEQFF
TRBV20-1	NA	TRBJ1-2	many	TGCAGTGCTAGTCGCCAGGGGTCCTATGGCTACACCTTC	CSASRQGSYGYTF
TRBV27	TRBD1	TRBJ2-7	few	TGTGCCAGCAGTTTCGGACAGGAATGGTTCTACGAGCAGTACTTC	CASSFGQEWFYEQYF
TRBV7-9	NA	TRBJ2-7	few	TGTGCCAGCAGCTCCAGTTCACAGACTATCTCCTACGAGCAGTACTTC	CASSSSSQTISYEQYF
TRBV20-1	NA	TRBJ2-3	many	TGCAGTGCTAGAGGTGGTAACTACCCAGATACGCAGTATTTT	CSARGGNYPDTQYF
TRBV20-1	NA	TRBJ1-2	NA	TGCAGTGCTAGAGGGGTCGCCGGACGCAGTAACTATGGCTACACCTTC	CSARGVAGRSNYGYTF
TRBV5-1	TRBD1	TRBJ1-6	NA	TGCGCCAGCAGCTGGACAGGGGTTGATTCACCCCTCCACTTT	CASSWTGVDSPLHF
TRBV5-5	TRBD2	TRBJ2-2	few	TGTGCCAGCAGCTTGTACGCTACTAGCGGTCCCACCGGGGAGCTGTTTTTT	CASSLYATSGPTGELFF
TRBV7-9	NA	TRBJ2-2	NA	TGTGCCAGCCTCCCTGATGCCGGGGAGCTGTTTTTT	CASLPDAGELFF
TRBV6-1	NA	TRBJ2-7	NA	TGTGCCAGCAGACTAGAGCCGGGAAGGTCCACCTACGAGCAGTACTTC	CASRLEPGRSTYEQYF
TRBV7-9	TRBD2	TRBJ2-1	many	TGTGCCAGCAGCTTAGGACTAGCGGTAAACAATGAGCAGTTCTTC	CASSLGLAVNNEQFF
TRBV6-1	TRBD1	TRBJ2-2	few	TGTGCCAGTATAAAAAATTCCGGGACAGGAGGAACCGGGGAGCTGTTTTTT	CASIKNSGTGGTGELFF
TRBV6-2/TRBV6-3	NA	TRBJ2-7	many	TGTGCCAGCAGTTACGGGGGGATTACGGTATCCTACGAGCAGTACTTC	CASSYGGITVSYEQYF
TRBV7-6	NA	TRBJ1-3	few	TGTGCCAGCAGCTTAGAAAGCGGATCTGGAAACACCATATATTTT	CASSLESGSGNTIYF
TRBV20-1	NA	TRBJ2-1	NA	TGCAGTGCGCCTATAGAGGGTTTTGGTGAGCAGTTCTTC	CSAPIEGFGEQFF
TRBV9	NA	TRBJ2-3	NA	TGTGCCAGCAGCGTAGCGGGCGGGATCGTGGCAGATACGCAGTATTTT	CASSVAGGIVADTQYF
TRBV20-1	NA	TRBJ2-4	NA	TGCAGTGCTAGAGACCGCACAATTCAGTACTTC	CSARDRTIQYF
TRBV4-3	NA	TRBJ2-3	NA	TGCGCCAGCAGCCAGGTTATCACCACAACGGGCCTCACAGATACGCAGTATTTT	CASSQVITTTGLTDTQYF
TRBV3-1	NA	TRBJ1-4	few	TGTGCCAGCAGCCAAGGGTGGATGGGGAAACTGTTTTTT	CASSQGWMGKLFF
TRBV20-1	NA	TRBJ1-5	NA	TGCAGTGCTAGAGAAGGGCCCAATCAGCCCCAGCATTTT	CSAREGPNQPQHF
TRBV4-1	NA	TRBJ1-1	NA	TGCGCCAGCCCCGGGGAGAGCACTGAAGCTTTCTTT	CASPGESTEAFF
TRBV2	NA	TRBJ2-7	NA	TGTGCCAGCAGTGAAGCCCGCTCCGAGCAGTACTTC	CASSEARSEQYF
TRBV6-1	NA	TRBJ1-1	NA	TGTGCCAGCAAAGTGGGTTCGGTGACTGAAGCTTTCTTT	CASKVGSVTEAFF
TRBV5-1	TRBD2	TRBJ2-3	few	TGCGCCAGCAGCCTAGGGGGGACTAGGTCAGATACGCAGTATTTT	CASSLGGTRSDTQYF
TRBV12-3/TRBV12-4	NA	TRBJ1-5	few	TGTGCCAGCAGTTACAGGGAAGAGCAGCCCCAGCATTTT	CASSYREEQPQHF
TRBV5-5	NA	TRBJ2-1	few	TGTGCCAGCAGCTTGAAGGTTTATGGGGGAAATGAGCAGTTCTTC	CASSLKVYGGNEQFF
TRBV20-1	NA	TRBJ2-3	many	TGCAGTGCTAGAGATCCGATTAGAGATACGCAGTATTTT	CSARDPIRDTQYF
TRBV7-9	TRBD1	TRBJ2-1	NA	TGTGCCAGCAGCCTACTTCCGGGACAGGGACTAAATGAGCAGTTCTTC	CASSLLPGQGLNEQFF
TRBV12-3/TRBV12-4	TRBD1	TRBJ2-2	few	TGTGCCAGCAGGGCAACAGGGGGCGCGACCGGGGAGCTGTTTTTT	CASRATGGATGELFF
TRBV20-1	TRBD2	TRBJ2-1	few	TGCAGTGCTAGGGGCCTGACTAGCGGGCGTTCCCCGGGGGAGCAGTTCTTC	CSARGLTSGRSPGEQFF
TRBV5-1	NA	TRBJ1-2	few	TGCGCCAGCAGCTTCTCATCGGACGGCTACACCTTC	CASSFSSDGYTF
TRBV20-1	TRBD2	TRBJ2-1	few	TGCAGTGCTAGAGATCGGGGGGTTTTGAGCTCCTACAATGAGCAGTTCTTC	CSARDRGVLSSYNEQFF
TRBV29-1	TRBD2	TRBJ2-1	NA	TGCAGCGTTGTCCGAGCGGGAGCCTACGTGGGTGAGCAGTTCTTC	CSVVRAGAYVGEQFF
TRBV12-3/TRBV12-4	NA	TRBJ2-6	many	TGTGCCAGCCTTCCTGCTGGGGCCAACGTCCTGACTTTC	CASLPAGANVLTF
TRBV12-5	NA	TRBJ2-5	NA	TGTGCTAGTGAGGGGGAGGGGACCCAGTACTTC	CASEGEGTQYF
TRBV29-1	NA	TRBJ2-3	few	TGCAGCGCTCTTTCGTATACGCAGTATTTT	CSALSYTQYF
TRBV12-3/TRBV12-4	NA	TRBJ1-1	NA	TGTGCCAGCAGACTCGGGGTCGTAGGCTTCACTGAAGCTTTCTTT	CASRLGVVGFTEAFF
TRBV20-1	NA	TRBJ2-5	few	TGCAGTGCTTCCCCTCGACAGAACCAAGAGACCCAGTACTTC	CSASPRQNQETQYF
TRBV12-3/TRBV12-4	NA	TRBJ2-1	NA	TGTGCCAGCAGTTTCCTCCGCGGATACAATGAGCAGTTCTTC	CASSFLRGYNEQFF